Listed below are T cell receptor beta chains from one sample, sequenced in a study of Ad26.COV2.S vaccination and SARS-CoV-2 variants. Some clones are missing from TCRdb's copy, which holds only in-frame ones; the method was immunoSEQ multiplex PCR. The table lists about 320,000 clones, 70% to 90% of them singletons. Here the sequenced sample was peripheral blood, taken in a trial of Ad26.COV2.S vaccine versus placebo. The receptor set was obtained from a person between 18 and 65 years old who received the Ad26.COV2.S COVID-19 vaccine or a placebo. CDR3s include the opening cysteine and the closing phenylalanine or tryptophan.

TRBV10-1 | CASSENRASEHEKLFF
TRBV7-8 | CASSLVFSPLHF
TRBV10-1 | CASSRGSNEQFF
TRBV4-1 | CASSQEFWGSYEQYF
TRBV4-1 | CASSQDPPGGYEKLFF
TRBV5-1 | CASSRADRGGEKLFF
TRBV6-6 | CASSYSAGGSYEQYF
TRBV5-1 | CASSSRTEGEKLFF
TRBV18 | CASSPTVSSGNTIYF
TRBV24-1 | CATSDVVGAGETQYF
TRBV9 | CASSSGQSLKYGANVLTF
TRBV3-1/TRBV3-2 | CASTNAGELFF
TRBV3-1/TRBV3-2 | CASSHPGRSIYNSPLHF
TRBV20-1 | CSISGTSEAFF
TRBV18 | CASSPTGATGELFF
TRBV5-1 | CASRPAGTGTIEQYF
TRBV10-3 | CAIKAKSYEQYF
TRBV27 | CASRAYGGQGKPTGELFF
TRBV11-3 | CASRRGIGAYNEQFF
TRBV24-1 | CATRTGSTDTQYF
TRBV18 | CASSPLKNTEAFF
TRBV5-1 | CASRSNRGTHEQYF
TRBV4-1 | CASSRGVEETQYF
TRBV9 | CASSVGGGYNEQFF
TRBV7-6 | CASSITGTGVYEKLFF
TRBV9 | CASSPMRPNYGYTF
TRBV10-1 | CASGSGQGGTDTQYF
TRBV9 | CASSREGPGGYEQYF
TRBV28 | CASSWVGEKLFF
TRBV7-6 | CASSPRELGEQFF
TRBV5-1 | CASSDGQGRIRDTQYF
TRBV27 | CASSPRQGGLTDTQYF
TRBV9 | CASSVDEWNQPQHF
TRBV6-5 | CASTRTGVTEAFF
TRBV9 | CASSGALGGTEAFF
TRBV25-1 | CASSEWPRAGSYNEQFF
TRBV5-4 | CASSLERGSYNEQFF
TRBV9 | CASSERGDRDSYEQYF
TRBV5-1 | CASSLGQATYEQYF
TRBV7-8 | CASSLARAQVTEAFF
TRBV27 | CASSDRGLSEKLFF
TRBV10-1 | CASSESRDPRGGYTF
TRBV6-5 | CASTDGGAYGYTF
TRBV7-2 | CASSLDSGGAADTQYF
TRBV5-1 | CASSIRQGPNTEAFF
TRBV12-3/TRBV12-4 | CASSFRFETQYF
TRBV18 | CASSPPLGSNEQFF
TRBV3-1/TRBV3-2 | CASSRNYEQYF
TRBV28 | CASSLLTDLVGYTF
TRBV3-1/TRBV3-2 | CASSQDLGYEKLFF
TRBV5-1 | CASSLARPGATYEQYF
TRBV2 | CASSAYGTGGEKLFF
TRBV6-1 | CASSDGGVSIQYF
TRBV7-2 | CASSQSSGPINIQYF
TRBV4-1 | CASSHGEDEQFF